This T cell receptor beta chain was recovered during a study of T cell responses to AZD1222 COVID-19 vaccine. The wider study: The study pooled second doses at about 4 or about 12 weeks. Regarding the study as a whole: Recipients of AZD1222 seropositive at baseline numbered only five or six.

Profiling relied on immunoSEQ multiplex PCR, and the TCRdb table lists in-frame clones only, not all of them. The sample consists of more than 110,000 clones, approximately 92% of them appearing once. With 3 bases removed from V and 4 bases from J, the gap between germline ends came to 12 bases. This CDR3 contains 15 residues. Per germline, CDR1 KGHSH and CDR2 LQKENI. This clone was counted between two and nine times. Its specificity is unknown. The sequence derives from an adult in good health. The source material was peripheral blood, sampled on day 0 of AZD1222 vaccination. The chain uses TRBV18 and TRBJ1-4; TRBD1 is a possible D gene (5 bases). The CDR3 is CASSPRDLFNEKLFF. For the CDR3, the DNA is TGTGCCAGCTCACCGCGGGACTTATTTAATGAAAAACTGTTTTTT.